This T cell receptor (beta chain) was retrieved from a study of T cell clonality in common variable immunodeficiency. Study-level findings and limits: In common variable immunodeficiency, TCR beta chains reportedly carried fewer deletions and N-nucleotide insertions. Shared TCRbeta clones were fewer between CVID subjects than controls. Repertoire-complication correlations in CVID were limited by patient heterogeneity.

This clone was counted ten times or more. As yet, its antigen is unknown. The sequenced fragment ends 3 residues before the CDR3 boundary, so the rest is inferred from the germline J gene. CDR1 is WNHNN, CDR2 SYGVQD, per germline (reference sequence). The CDR3 consists of 15 residues. V lost 0 bases, J lost 4 bases, and 3 bases stayed unmatched. Assay: immunoSEQ multiplex PCR; the TCRdb copy retains only in-frame clones and omits some. Found here are tens of thousands of clones, no singletons; the ten largest cover 3.5% to 4.5%. The source of this sequence is a person aged 18 to 70 in good health. The genes are TRBV10-1 and TRBJ2-1; 7 bases map to TRBD2. The sample taken for sequencing was peripheral blood mononuclear cells. The CDR3 loop reads CASSESQGGYNEQFF. The covered CDR3 bases are TGCGCCAGCAGTGAGTCCCAGGGAGGGTACAATGAG.